This TCR beta chain originates from a study of T cells in Graves' hyperthyroidism and ophthalmopathy. Each patient was aged 18 to 65 and had newly diagnosed hyperthyroidism of under 2 months' duration. Each diagnosis drew on symptoms, thyroxine, TRAb, thyroid ultrasound and orbital computed tomography findings. Out of approximately 10 ml of fresh peripheral blood came the PBMCs. The CDR3 is 14 amino acids. CDR1 and CDR2 from the germline V gene are SNHLY and FYNNEI. Unmatched junction bases numbered 3, after V lost 6 bases and J lost 2 bases. TCR beta CDR3 regions were amplified from RNA transcripts. An initial round of RT-PCR targeting the TCR CDR3 relied on the HTBI primer set. TCRdb fed the multiplex PCR reads into MiXCR, producing one record per CDR3 protein. The sample comprises hundreds of thousands of distinct CDR3 sequences, approximately 18% of which are singletons, and approximately 16% rests with the top ten.

General study points: Blood also carried most thyroid clonotypes expanded above 0.001.

This clonotype was picked up a small number of times. Its antigen is still unknown. The clonotype originates from a woman aged 45-59 years with Graves' hyperthyroidism that later progressed to Graves' ophthalmopathy. The chain is built from TRBV2 and TRBJ1-5; 8 nucleotides align to TRBD1. The sequencing sample was made of blood. The CDR3 DNA sequence: TGTGCCAGCAGGCCGGACAGGGGCAATCAGCCCCAGCATTTT. Protein sequence: CASRPDRGNQPQHF.